This T cell receptor (beta chain) appears in the sequencing data of a study of esophageal squamous cell carcinoma under preoperative chemotherapy. TCRdb re-derived calls from the PCR reads in MiXCR, one entry per CDR3 protein. The sample consists of around 29,000 distinct CDR3 sequences, 49% of them appearing once. Time point meaning: before preoperative PTX-NDP chemotherapy. Before surgery, patients were given preoperative paclitaxel-nedaplatin chemotherapy. This CDR3 region has 11 residues. Germline V gene lookup returns CDR1 MNHNS and CDR2 SASEGT. Trimming took off 8 bases at V and 3 bases at J, with 4 bases between the two ends.

The sequence was collected from a human donor with esophageal squamous cell carcinoma. The donor label of this sample is uncertain. This rearrangement joins TRBV6-1 to TRBJ2-2; no definite D call. Sampling took place from a patient given preoperative chemotherapy. The CDR3 is CASAHTGELFF. CDR3 bases: TGTGCCAGCGCGCACACCGGGGAGCTGTTTTTT.